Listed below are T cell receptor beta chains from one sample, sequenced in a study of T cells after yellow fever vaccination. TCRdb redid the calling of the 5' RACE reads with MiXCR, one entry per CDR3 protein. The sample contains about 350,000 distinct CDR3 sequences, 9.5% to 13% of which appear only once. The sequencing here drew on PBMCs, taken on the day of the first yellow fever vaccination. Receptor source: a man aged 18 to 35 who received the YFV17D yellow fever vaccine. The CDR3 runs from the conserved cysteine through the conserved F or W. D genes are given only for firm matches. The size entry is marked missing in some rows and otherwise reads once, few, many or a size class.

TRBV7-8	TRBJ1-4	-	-	TGTGCCAGCAGCTTAGTAGGAAAACTGTTTTTT	CASSLVGKLFF
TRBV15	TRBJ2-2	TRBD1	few	TGTGCCACCACCCCGGGACAGGGGATTGGGGAGCTGTTTTTT	CATTPGQGIGELFF
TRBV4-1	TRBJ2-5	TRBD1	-	TGCGCCAGCAGCCAAGAAACAGGGGCAGAGACCCAGTACTTC	CASSQETGAETQYF
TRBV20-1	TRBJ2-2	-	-	TGCAGTGCTAGACGGACAGAACTCACCGGGGAGCTGTTTTTT	CSARRTELTGELFF
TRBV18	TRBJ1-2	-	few	TGTGCCAGCTCACCACCGACCGGAATATATGGCTACACCTTC	CASSPPTGIYGYTF
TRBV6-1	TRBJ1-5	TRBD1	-	TGTGCCAGCAGTGCTTCGACAGGGGGCAATCAGCCCCAGCATTTT	CASSASTGGNQPQHF
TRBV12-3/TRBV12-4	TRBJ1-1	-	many	TGTGCCAGCAGCGACAGGAGGAACACTGAAGCTTTCTTT	CASSDRRNTEAFF
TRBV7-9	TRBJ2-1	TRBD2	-	TGTGCCAGCAGCTTCGGGACTAGTGGGAGTTACTACAATGAGCAGTTCTTC	CASSFGTSGSYYNEQFF
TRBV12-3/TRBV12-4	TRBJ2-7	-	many	TGTGCCAGCAGTCCCGATGAGGCAGGGAGTAGCTACGAGCAGTACTTC	CASSPDEAGSSYEQYF
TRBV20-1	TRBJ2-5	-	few	TGCAGTGCTCATCCTCGGGCAGGAAACCAAGAGACCCAGTACTTC	CSAHPRAGNQETQYF
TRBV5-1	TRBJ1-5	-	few	TGCGCCAGCAGCTTGAACGGCCGGGGTCAGCCCCAGCATTTT	CASSLNGRGQPQHF
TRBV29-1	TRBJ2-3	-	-	TGCAGCGTTGAAATGGCGGGGGCGCCTAGCACAGATACGCAGTATTTT	CSVEMAGAPSTDTQYF
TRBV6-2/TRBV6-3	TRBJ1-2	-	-	TGTGCCAGCAGTTACTCTCCGGGCTCAAACTATGGCTACACCTTC	CASSYSPGSNYGYTF
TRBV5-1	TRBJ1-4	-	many	TGCGCCAGCAGCTTAGCTGGGAATGAAAAACTGTTTTTT	CASSLAGNEKLFF
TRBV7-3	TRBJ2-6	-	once	TGTGCCAGCAGCCCCCAGGGGCTAGCGGCGTTCGAGGCTGGGGCCAACGTCCTGACTTTC	CASSPQGLAAFEAGANVLTF
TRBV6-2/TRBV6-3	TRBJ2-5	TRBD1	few	TGTGCCAGCAGTCCCCACCGACAGGGGGCCCTTAAACAAGAGACCCAGTACTTC	CASSPHRQGALKQETQYF
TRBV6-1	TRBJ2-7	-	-	TGTGCCAGCAGTGAAGACAGGGTTATGGAGGAGCAGTACTTC	CASSEDRVMEEQYF
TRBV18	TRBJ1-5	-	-	TGTGCCAGCTCACCAGGGACTCAGCAGCCCCAGCATTTT	CASSPGTQQPQHF
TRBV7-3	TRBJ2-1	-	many	TGTGCCAGCAGCTTAACGGGCCTCGGTGAGCAGTTCTTC	CASSLTGLGEQFF
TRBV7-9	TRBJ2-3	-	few	TGTGCCAGCAGCTTAGTGTCTTCAGATACGCAGTATTTT	CASSLVSSDTQYF
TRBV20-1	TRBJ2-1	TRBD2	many	TGCAGTGCTAGAACGTTCGGGGGGGCGCCCGATTGGGGTGAGCAGTTCTTC	CSARTFGGAPDWGEQFF
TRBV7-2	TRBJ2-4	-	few	TGTGCCAGCAGCTTAGCCGGGGGCGGCATTCAGTACTTC	CASSLAGGGIQYF
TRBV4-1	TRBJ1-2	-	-	TGCGCCAGCAGCCAATATTACGGGAGGCGAGGCTACACCTTC	CASSQYYGRRGYTF
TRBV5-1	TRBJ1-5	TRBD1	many	TGCGCCAGCCGTAGGGACAGACCCAATCAGCCCCAGCATTTT	CASRRDRPNQPQHF